These 21 T cell receptor beta chains share one sample of origin, sequenced in a study of shared clonotypes between healthy human individuals. The method was immunoSEQ multiplex PCR; TCRdb's version includes in-frame clones alone and lacks a portion of them. The sample consists of roughly 1 million clones, roughly 80% of them appearing once. Material: memory CD4+ T cells sorted from blood. Sample subset: CD45RA-negative fraction. The receptors derive from a young man in good health.

The V and J genes are TRBV2 and TRBJ2-5; 10 bases fit TRBD1. The CDR3 contains 16 residues. CDR1 is SNHLY, CDR2 FYNNEI, per germline. After removal of 6 bases from V and 5 bases from J, the junction contained 12 bases not matched to a gene. The CDR3 loop is CASREYGTGEYETQYF. CDR3 nucleotides: TGTGCCAGCAGGGAATACGGGACAGGGGAATACGAGACCCAGTACTTC.

V and J are TRBV4-1 and TRBJ1-6; maybe TRBD1 (6 bases). CDR1 is MGHRA, CDR2 YSYEKL, per germline. Trimming cost V 2 bases and J 8 bases, with 10 bases left between them. The CDR3 sequence is 14 residues long. The CDR3 DNA sequence: TGCGCCAGCAGCCAATTACAGGGTTATTCACCCCTCCACTTT. This codes for CASSQLQGYSPLHF.

This clone was counted a single time. V usage is TRBV13 and J usage is TRBJ2-7, with TRBD1 matching over 7 bases. There are 16 residues in the CDR3. The germline V gene has CDR1 PRHDT and CDR2 FYEKMQ (reference sequence). V was clipped by 1 base and J by 2 bases; unmatched bases: 8. CDR3 region: CASSLVGAGGAYEQYF. The CDR3 coding sequence is TGTGCCAGCAGCTTAGTAGGGGCAGGGGGTGCCTACGAGCAGTACTTC.

The rearrangement uses TRBV19 and TRBJ1-6; D gene uncertain. The CDR3 totals 16 residues. With 4 bases removed from V and 3 bases from J, the gap between germline ends came to 13 bases. CDR1 is LNHDA and CDR2 is SQIVND in the germline V gene (reference sequence). CDR3 in DNA: TGTGCCAGTAGTACCGAGGACGCCGGCTATAATTCACCCCTCCACTTT. Its translation is CASSTEDAGYNSPLHF.

The chain carries TRBV19 and TRBJ1-1; a possible D gene is TRBD1 (5 bases). CDR1 is LNHDA and CDR2 is SQIVND in the germline V gene (reference sequence). CDR3 length: 16 residues. The V and J ends lost 6 bases and 4 bases respectively, with 21 bases between them. Here the CDR3 reads CASSPVGTGRTTEAFF. CDR3 sequence (DNA): TGTGCCAGTAGCCCCGTAGGGACCGGGAGGACCACTGAAGCTTTCTTT.

The chain carries TRBV5-1 and TRBJ1-5, with D maybe TRBD1 (5 bases). Germline CDR1 reads SGHRS; CDR2 reads YFSETQ. Trimming shortened V by 4 bases and J by 3 bases, and 14 bases separated the two germline ends. The CDR3 covers 15 residues. As DNA, the CDR3 is TGCGCCAGCAGCCTAGCAGGGACCCTCAATCAGCCCCAGCATTTT. Its protein is CASSLAGTLNQPQHF.

This chain joins TRBV2 and TRBJ2-3; 9 bases are shared with TRBD2. With 4 bases clipped from V and 2 bases from J, the junction kept 7 bases outside the gene matches. This CDR3 is 16 amino acids long. CDR1 is SNHLY and CDR2 is FYNNEI in the germline V gene. This CDR3 is CASSVSGGRATDTQYF. In DNA form, the CDR3 reads TGTGCCAGCAGTGTTTCGGGCGGGAGGGCCACAGATACGCAGTATTTT.

This clone was counted between two and nine times. The gene calls are TRBV5-1 and TRBJ1-5, with D unclear. The length of the CDR3 is 15 residues. V was clipped by 4 bases and J by 0 bases, with 11 bases between them. The germline V gene encodes CDR1 SGHRS and CDR2 YFSETQ. The CDR3 DNA sequence: TGCGCCAGCAGCCTGGGATATGATAGCAATCAGCCCCAGCATTTT. Its protein product is CASSLGYDSNQPQHF.

The rearrangement joins TRBV11-2 to TRBJ1-1; D perhaps matches TRBD1 (6 bases). The V gene lost 4 bases and the J gene lost 1 base, with 16 bases spanning the gap. The CDR3 contains 16 residues. CDR1 and CDR2 (germline): SGHAT, FQNNGV. CDR3 in amino acids: CASSYGQRTSNTEAFF. The CDR3 DNA is TGTGCCAGCAGCTACGGACAGAGGACATCGAACACTGAAGCTTTCTTT.

The chain couples TRBV6-6 to TRBJ1-2, with D possibly TRBD1 on 5 matching bases. V was cut by 7 bases and J by 8 bases, with 11 bases left in between. Germline CDR1 and CDR2: MNHNY and SVGAGI (reference sequence). This CDR3 is 11 amino acids long. The CDR3 sequence: CASTPGGGYTF. In DNA form, the CDR3 reads TGTGCCAGCACCCCCGGGGGAGGCTACACCTTC.

The chain employs TRBV18 and TRBJ2-1; 9 bases map to TRBD2. This CDR3 is built from 15 residues. V shed 5 bases and J 2 bases; nucleotides not matched to a gene: 4. CDR1 and CDR2 from the germline V gene are KGHSH and LQKENI. CDR3 protein: CASSASGGPYNEQFF. The DNA of the CDR3 is TGTGCCAGCTCAGCGAGCGGGGGGCCCTACAATGAGCAGTTCTTC.

Ten or more counts support this clone. The chain recombines TRBV19 with TRBJ1-1; D unclear. This CDR3 is 15 amino acids long. The germline V gene encodes CDR1 LNHDA and CDR2 SQIVND (reference sequence). The germline V and J ends were trimmed by 5 bases and 0 bases, with 13 bases remaining between them. The CDR3 DNA reads as TGTGCCAGTAGTCTCCCGACGGGTCTGAACACTGAAGCTTTCTTT. Translation gives CASSLPTGLNTEAFF.

The chain combines TRBV7-9 with TRBJ2-1, with TRBD1 matching over 9 bases. J gave up 7 bases and V 3 bases, and 4 bases lay outside the gene matches. The CDR3 is 14 amino acids. The germline gives CDR1 SEHNR, CDR2 FQNEAQ (reference sequence). CDR3 amino acids: CASSLAGTGNEQFF. DNA of the CDR3: TGTGCCAGCAGCTTGGCCGGGACAGGGAATGAGCAGTTCTTC. Filled out from reference TRBV7-9 and TRBJ2-1, the complete variable domain reads DTGVSQNPRHKITKRGQNVTFRCDPISEHNRLYWYRQTLGQGPEFLTYFQNEAQLEKSRLLSDRFSAERPKGSFSTLEIQRTEQGDSAMYLCASSLAGTGNEQFFGPGTRLTVL.

The chain carries TRBV7-9 and TRBJ2-6, with 11 bases matching TRBD1. The V gene's germline CDR1 is SEHNR and CDR2 FQNEAQ (reference sequence). J lost 3 bases, V lost 5 bases, and 12 bases had no gene match. CDR3 length: 19 amino acids. CDR3 bases: TGTGCCAGCAGCCTACTTGGGACAGGGGGTTTGAGTGGGGCCAACGTCCTGACTTTC. Amino acid sequence: CASSLLGTGGLSGANVLTF. The full variable domain, with the rest looked up from reference TRBV7-9 and TRBJ2-6, is DTGVSQNPRHKITKRGQNVTFRCDPISEHNRLYWYRQTLGQGPEFLTYFQNEAQLEKSRLLSDRFSAERPKGSFSTLEIQRTEQGDSAMYLCASSLLGTGGLSGANVLTFGAGSRLTVL.

V usage is TRBV9 and J usage is TRBJ2-6; 8 bases are a match to TRBD1. The CDR3 runs to 18 residues. V gave up 5 bases and J gave up 2 bases; unmatched junction bases: 12. Per germline, CDR1 SGDLS and CDR2 YYNGEE. This CDR3 is CASRSLYGRGPGANVLTF. Here the CDR3 DNA reads TGTGCCAGCAGGTCCCTATATGGCAGGGGGCCTGGGGCCAACGTCCTGACTTTC.

The rearrangement links TRBV7-6 to TRBJ2-3, with D perhaps being TRBD1 or TRBD2 (5 bases each). This CDR3 is built from 16 residues. Trimming removed 2 bases from V and 8 bases from J, with 20 bases in between. Germline-derived CDR1 and CDR2 are SGHVS and FNYEAQ. The CDR3 sequence is CASSLKGTSSSGTQYF. The DNA for the CDR3 is TGTGCCAGCAGCTTAAAGGGGACCAGCTCATCGGGTACGCAGTATTTT.

The V and J genes are TRBV5-1 and TRBJ2-3; tentative D call: TRBD2 (5 bases). The ends were cut back, 2 bases at V and 3 bases at J, with 10 bases in the middle. Germline V gene data show CDR1 as SGHRS and CDR2 as YFSETQ. The CDR3 length is 14 residues. CDR3 amino acids: CASSFRGNTDTQYF. As DNA, the CDR3 is TGCGCCAGCAGCTTTCGGGGAAATACAGATACGCAGTATTTT.

To note about this clone: This specimen includes other DNA sequences encoding the same CDR3. V is TRBV18 and J is TRBJ1-1; 9 bases map to TRBD1. Germline V CDR1 and CDR2: KGHSH, LQKENI. V lost 5 bases, J lost 4 bases, and 5 bases stayed unmatched. There are 14 residues in the CDR3. CDR3 nucleotides: TGTGCCAGCTCATCGGGACAGGGAGTCACTGAAGCTTTCTTT. It translates to CASSSGQGVTEAFF.

Comments on this clone: Other DNA sequences in the sample encode the same CDR3. The chain employs TRBV5-1 and TRBJ1-5; TRBD1 is a possible D gene (5 bases). Trimming stripped 2 bases from V and 3 bases from J, with 12 bases between. CDR1 and CDR2 from the germline V gene are SGHRS and YFSETQ. The CDR3 spans 15 residues. The CDR3 is CASSFSGGNNQPQHF. CDR3 in DNA: TGCGCCAGCAGCTTTTCGGGGGGTAACAATCAGCCCCAGCATTTT. The variable domain in full, with the rest retrieved from reference TRBV5-1 and TRBJ1-5, is KAGVTQTPRYLIKTRGQQVTLSCSPISGHRSVSWYQQTPGQGLQFLFEYFSETQRNKGNFPGRFSGRQFSNSRSEMNVSTLELGDSALYLCASSFSGGNNQPQHFGDGTRLSIL.

The chain employs TRBV4-1 and TRBJ2-7; 7 bases are shared with TRBD1. The CDR3 is made up of 15 amino acids. V was clipped by 1 base and J by 4 bases; unmatched bases: 7. The germline CDR1 and CDR2 sequences are MGHRA and YSYEKL. DNA of the CDR3: TGCGCCAGCAGCCAAGTTGGCGACAGGGTTTACGAGCAGTACTTC. Its translation: CASSQVGDRVYEQYF.

The V call is TRBV9, the J call TRBJ2-2; D remains ambiguous. The CDR3 consists of 15 residues. Germline V gene data show CDR1 as SGDLS and CDR2 as YYNGEE. With 7 bases removed from V and 4 bases from J, the gap between germline ends came to 17 bases. This CDR3 reads CASSSGDQATGELFF. CDR3 DNA sequence: TGTGCCAGCTCATCAGGAGACCAGGCCACCGGGGAGCTGTTTTTT.